This TCR beta chain derives from a study of blood T cell repertoires in COVID-19. The CDR3 loop spans 15 amino acids. The V gene end was trimmed by 3 bases and the J gene end by 4 bases; junction bases not matched to a gene: 7. Per the germline V gene, CDR1 is SGDLS and CDR2 is YYNGEE. This clone showed up just once. In the original analysis: From reference gene primer amplification, estimates of nucleated cell counts were derived. Sequencing was performed with immunoSEQ multiplex PCR; in TCRdb, only in-frame clones are kept and a portion is missing. The V and J calls and clone size come from that table; D and trimming were worked out from the DNA. The sample includes 200,000 to 250,000 clones, over 80% seen only once; the top ten take 5.5% to 7.5%.

J is TRBJ2-5 and V is TRBV9, with 9 bases aligning to TRBD1. This sequence was found in a woman in her thirties or forties who had recovered from COVID-19. The sequencing input was PBMCs or T cells enriched from blood (not recorded which). The CDR3 region is CASSAEQGAIETQYF. CDR3 DNA sequence: TGTGCCAGCAGCGCGGAACAGGGGGCAATAGAGACCCAGTACTTC.